These 2 T cell receptor beta chains came from one sample sequenced in a study of T cells in Graves' hyperthyroidism and ophthalmopathy. Researchers took RNA transcripts and amplified the TCR beta CDR3 regions from them. The HTBI primer set served for first-round RT-PCR of the TCR CDR3. TCRdb reprocessed the multiplex PCR reads with MiXCR, giving one entry per CDR3 protein. The sample includes approximately 400,000 distinct CDR3 sequences, about a sixth seen only once; the top ten take 12% to 15%. Sequenced input: blood. Source of these receptors: a woman aged 18-29 years with Graves' hyperthyroidism.

This chain links TRBV9 with TRBJ2-1; 9 bases are a match to TRBD1. This CDR3 is built from 15 residues. V lost 3 bases to trimming and J lost 9 bases; unmatched junction nucleotides: 10. The germline gives CDR1 SGDLS, CDR2 YYNGEE. CDR3 region: CASSDFPGQGAEQFF. The DNA for the CDR3 is TGTGCCAGCAGCGATTTCCCGGGACAGGGAGCTGAGCAGTTCTTC.

Only a few counts were recorded for this clonotype. V gene TRBV7-2 combines with J gene TRBJ1-2, with 7 positions matching TRBD1. Germline CDR1 and CDR2: SGHTA and FQGNSA. Trimming at V came to 5 bases and at J to 4 bases, leaving 7 bases not matched to a gene. The CDR3 is 14 residues long. CDR3 nucleotides: TGTGCCAGCAGCCCAGGGGGGCCCGCCTATGGCTACACCTTC. Its translation: CASSPGGPAYGYTF.